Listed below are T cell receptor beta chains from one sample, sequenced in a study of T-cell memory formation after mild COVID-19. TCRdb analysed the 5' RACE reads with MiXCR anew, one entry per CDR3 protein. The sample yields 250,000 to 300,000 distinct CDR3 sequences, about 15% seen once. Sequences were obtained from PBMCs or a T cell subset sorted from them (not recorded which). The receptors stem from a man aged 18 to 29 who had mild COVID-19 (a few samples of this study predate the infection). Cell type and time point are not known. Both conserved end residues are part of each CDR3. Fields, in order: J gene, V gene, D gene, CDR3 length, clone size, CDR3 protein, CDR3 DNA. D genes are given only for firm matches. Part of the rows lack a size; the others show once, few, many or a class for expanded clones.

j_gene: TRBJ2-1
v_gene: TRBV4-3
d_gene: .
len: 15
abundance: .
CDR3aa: CASSQVSALINEQFF
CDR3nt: TGCGCCAGCAGCCAAGTGAGCGCGCTCATCAATGAGCAGTTCTTC

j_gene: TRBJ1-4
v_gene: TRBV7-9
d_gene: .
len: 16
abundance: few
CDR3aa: CASSFGSGATNEKLFF
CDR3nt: TGTGCCAGCAGCTTCGGTTCCGGCGCAACTAATGAAAAACTGTTTTTT

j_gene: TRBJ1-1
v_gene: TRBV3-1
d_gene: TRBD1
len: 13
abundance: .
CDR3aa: CASSDRGYTEAFF
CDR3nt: TGTGCCAGCAGCGACAGGGGGTACACTGAAGCTTTCTTT

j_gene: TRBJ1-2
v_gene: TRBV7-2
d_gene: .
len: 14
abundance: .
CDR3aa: CASSFEDTLYGYTF
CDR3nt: TGTGCCAGCAGCTTTGAGGACACACTCTATGGCTACACCTTC

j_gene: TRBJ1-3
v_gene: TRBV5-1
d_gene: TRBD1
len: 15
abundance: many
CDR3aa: CASSLGDSSGNTIYF
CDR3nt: TGCGCCAGCAGCCTGGGGGACAGCTCTGGAAACACCATATATTTT

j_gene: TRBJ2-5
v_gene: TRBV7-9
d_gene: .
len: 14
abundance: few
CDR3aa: CASSLAGPQETQYF
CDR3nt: TGTGCCAGCAGCTTAGCGGGCCCCCAAGAGACCCAGTACTTC

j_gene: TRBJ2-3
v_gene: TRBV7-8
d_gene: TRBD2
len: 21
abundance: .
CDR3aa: CASSFWAPLRGAIFGTDTQYF
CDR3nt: TGTGCCAGCAGCTTCTGGGCCCCGTTGCGGGGGGCGATCTTCGGCACAGATACGCAGTATTTT

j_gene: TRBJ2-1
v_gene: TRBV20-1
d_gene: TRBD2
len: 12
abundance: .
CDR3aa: CSAGTISNEQFF
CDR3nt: TGCAGTGCTGGGACTATCTCCAATGAGCAGTTCTTC

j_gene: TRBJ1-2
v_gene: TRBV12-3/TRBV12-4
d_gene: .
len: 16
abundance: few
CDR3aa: CASKPPGADPSYGYTF
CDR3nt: TGTGCCAGCAAACCCCCCGGTGCAGACCCTAGCTATGGCTACACCTTC

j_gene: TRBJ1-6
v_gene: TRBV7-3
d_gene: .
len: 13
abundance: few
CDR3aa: CASSLSTRSPLHF
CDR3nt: TGTGCCAGCAGCTTGAGTACACGCTCACCCCTCCACTTT

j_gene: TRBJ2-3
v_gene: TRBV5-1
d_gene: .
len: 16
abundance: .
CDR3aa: CASSLAPQGLGDTQYF
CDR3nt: TGCGCCAGCAGCTTGGCCCCACAGGGTTTGGGAGATACGCAGTATTTT

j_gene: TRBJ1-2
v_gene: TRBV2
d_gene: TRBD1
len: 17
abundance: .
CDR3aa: CASSEAEGQGRSYGYTF
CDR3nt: TGTGCCAGCAGTGAAGCGGAGGGACAGGGGCGATCCTATGGCTACACCTTC

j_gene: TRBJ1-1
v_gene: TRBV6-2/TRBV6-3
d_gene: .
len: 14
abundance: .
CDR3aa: CASKPSRERAEAFF
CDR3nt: TGTGCCAGCAAGCCAAGTAGGGAAAGGGCTGAAGCTTTCTTT

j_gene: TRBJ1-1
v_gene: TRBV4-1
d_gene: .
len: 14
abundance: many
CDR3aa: CASRGITVNTEAFF
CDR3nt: TGCGCCAGCAGGGGGATAACAGTGAACACTGAAGCTTTCTTT

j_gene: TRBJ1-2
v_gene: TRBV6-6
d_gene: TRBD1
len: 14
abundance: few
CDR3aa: CASSPTGEGYGYTF
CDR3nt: TGTGCCAGCAGTCCGACAGGGGAGGGCTATGGCTACACCTTC

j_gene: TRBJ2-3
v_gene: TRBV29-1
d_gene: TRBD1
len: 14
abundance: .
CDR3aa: CSVERGRRTDTQYF
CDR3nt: TGCAGCGTTGAAAGGGGGCGCCGCACAGATACGCAGTATTTT

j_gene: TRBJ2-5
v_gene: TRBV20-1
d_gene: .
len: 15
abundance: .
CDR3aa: CSARVPGTDPETQYF
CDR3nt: TGCAGTGCTAGAGTCCCCGGGACTGACCCAGAGACCCAGTACTTC

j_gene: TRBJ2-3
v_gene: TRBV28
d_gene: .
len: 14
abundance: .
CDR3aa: CASSLTEYTDTQYF
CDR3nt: TGTGCCAGCAGTTTAACCGAATACACAGATACGCAGTATTTT

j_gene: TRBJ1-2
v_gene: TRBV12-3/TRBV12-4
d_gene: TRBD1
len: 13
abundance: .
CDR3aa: CASSGQGAEGYTF
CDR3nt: TGTGCCAGCAGTGGACAGGGAGCAGAAGGCTACACCTTC

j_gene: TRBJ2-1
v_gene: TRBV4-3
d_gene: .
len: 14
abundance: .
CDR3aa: CASSQADRYNEQFF
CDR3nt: TGCGCCAGCAGCCAAGCAGACAGATACAATGAGCAGTTCTTC

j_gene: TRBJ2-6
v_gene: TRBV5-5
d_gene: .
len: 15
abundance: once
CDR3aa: CASSLMGSGANVLTF
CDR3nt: TGTGCCAGCAGCCTGATGGGCTCTGGGGCCAACGTCCTGACTTTC

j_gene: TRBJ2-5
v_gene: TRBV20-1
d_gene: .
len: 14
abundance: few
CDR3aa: CSAPTAGLRETQYF
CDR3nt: TGCAGTGCACCTACTGCTGGGCTCCGCGAGACCCAGTACTTC

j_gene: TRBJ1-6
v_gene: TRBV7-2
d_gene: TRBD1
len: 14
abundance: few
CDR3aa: CASSRTGPYSPLHF
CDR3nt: TGTGCCAGCAGCCGGACAGGGCCGTATTCACCCCTCCACTTT

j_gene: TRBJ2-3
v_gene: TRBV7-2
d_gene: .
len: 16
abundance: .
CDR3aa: CASSTRGGALTDTQYF
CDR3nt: TGTGCCAGCAGCACGAGGGGGGGGGCCCTCACAGATACGCAGTATTTT

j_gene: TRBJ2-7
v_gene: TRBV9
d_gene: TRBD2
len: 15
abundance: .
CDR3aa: CASSVSGGPTSEQYF
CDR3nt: TGTGCCAGCAGCGTAAGCGGGGGGCCGACCTCCGAGCAGTACTTC

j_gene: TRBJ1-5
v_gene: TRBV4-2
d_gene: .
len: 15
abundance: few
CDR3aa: CASSQVWGRNQPQHF
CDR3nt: TGTGCCAGCAGCCAAGTGTGGGGTAGGAATCAGCCCCAGCATTTT

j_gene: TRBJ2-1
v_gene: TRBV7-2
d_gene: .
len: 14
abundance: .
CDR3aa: CASSFERTNNEQFF
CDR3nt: TGTGCCAGCAGCTTTGAGCGGACAAACAATGAGCAGTTCTTC

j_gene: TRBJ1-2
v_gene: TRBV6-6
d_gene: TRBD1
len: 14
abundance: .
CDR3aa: CASRPRTGTYGYTF
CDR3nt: TGTGCCAGCAGACCGCGGACAGGAACCTATGGCTACACCTTC

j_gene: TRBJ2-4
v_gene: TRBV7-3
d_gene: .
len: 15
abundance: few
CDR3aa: CASSLTEQGRAIQYF
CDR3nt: TGTGCCAGCAGCTTAACTGAACAGGGTCGTGCCATTCAGTACTTC

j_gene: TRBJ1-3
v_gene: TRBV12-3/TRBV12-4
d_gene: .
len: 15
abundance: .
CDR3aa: CASSRPGEAGNTIYF
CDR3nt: TGTGCCAGCAGCCGGCCGGGGGAAGCTGGAAACACCATATATTTT

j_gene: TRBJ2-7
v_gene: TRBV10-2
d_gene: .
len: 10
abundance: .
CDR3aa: CASGRGGEYF
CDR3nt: TGCGCCAGCGGTCGGGGCGGGGAGTACTTC

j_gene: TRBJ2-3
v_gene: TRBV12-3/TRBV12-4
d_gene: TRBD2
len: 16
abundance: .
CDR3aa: CASTKTSGPFGDTQYF
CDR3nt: TGTGCCAGCACCAAGACTAGCGGGCCCTTTGGAGATACGCAGTATTTT

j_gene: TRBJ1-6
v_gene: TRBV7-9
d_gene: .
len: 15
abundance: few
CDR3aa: CASSPGGRYNSPLHF
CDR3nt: TGTGCCAGCAGCCCGGGCGGCCGGTATAATTCACCCCTCCACTTT

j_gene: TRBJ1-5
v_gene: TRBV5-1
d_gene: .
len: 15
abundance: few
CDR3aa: CASSLGSGTGQPQHF
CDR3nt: TGCGCCAGCAGCTTGGGCTCAGGGACGGGGCAGCCCCAGCATTTT

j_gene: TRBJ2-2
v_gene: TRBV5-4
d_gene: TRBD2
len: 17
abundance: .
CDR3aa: CASSLVRTSGNTGELFF
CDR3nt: TGTGCCAGCAGCTTGGTCCGGACTAGCGGAAACACCGGGGAGCTGTTTTTT

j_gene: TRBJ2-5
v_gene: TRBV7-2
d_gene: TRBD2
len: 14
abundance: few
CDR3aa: CASSRRTSGGGQYF
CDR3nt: TGTGCCAGCAGCCGTCGGACTAGCGGGGGGGGCCAGTACTTC

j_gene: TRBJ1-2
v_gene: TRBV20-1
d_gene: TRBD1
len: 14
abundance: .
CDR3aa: CSGSGQGPTDGYTF
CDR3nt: TGCAGTGGGTCCGGACAGGGTCCCACGGATGGCTACACCTTC

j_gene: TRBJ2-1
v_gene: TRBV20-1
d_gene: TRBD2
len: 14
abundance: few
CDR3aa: CSARRLADYNEQFF
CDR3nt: TGCAGTGCTAGAAGACTAGCGGACTACAATGAGCAGTTCTTC

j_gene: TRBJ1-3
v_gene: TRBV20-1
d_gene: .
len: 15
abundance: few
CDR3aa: CSASPGYASGNTIYF
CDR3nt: TGCAGTGCTAGTCCAGGATACGCCTCTGGAAACACCATATATTTT

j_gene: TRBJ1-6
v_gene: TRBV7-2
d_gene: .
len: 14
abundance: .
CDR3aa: CASSLATGSRPLHF
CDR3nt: TGTGCCAGCAGCTTAGCCACAGGTAGCAGACCCCTCCACTTT

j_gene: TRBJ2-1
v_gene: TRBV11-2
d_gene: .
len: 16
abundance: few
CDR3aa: CASSLNFRASNNEQFF
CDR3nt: TGTGCCAGCAGCTTAAATTTTCGAGCTAGCAACAATGAGCAGTTCTTC

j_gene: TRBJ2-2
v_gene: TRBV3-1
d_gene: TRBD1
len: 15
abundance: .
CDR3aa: CASSHSDRSAGELFF
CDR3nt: TGTGCCAGCAGCCACTCGGACAGGAGTGCCGGGGAGCTGTTTTTT

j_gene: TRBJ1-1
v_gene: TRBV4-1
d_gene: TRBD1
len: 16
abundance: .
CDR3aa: CASSQDLGQGAPEAFF
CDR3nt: TGCGCCAGCAGCCAAGATCTGGGACAGGGGGCCCCTGAAGCTTTCTTT

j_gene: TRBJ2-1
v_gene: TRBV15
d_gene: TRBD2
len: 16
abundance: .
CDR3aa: CATSRVSGTTPREQFF
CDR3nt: TGTGCCACCAGCAGAGTTTCCGGGACTACCCCACGTGAGCAGTTCTTC

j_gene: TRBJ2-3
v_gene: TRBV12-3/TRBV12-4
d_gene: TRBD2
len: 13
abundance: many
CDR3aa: CVNERGPADTQYF
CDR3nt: TGTGTCAACGAGCGGGGGCCAGCAGATACGCAGTATTTT